These 14 T cell receptor beta chains came from one sample sequenced in a study of regulatory T cells in long-lasting Graves disease (dated by TCRdb to 2020 to 2023). The library was built by means of multiplex PCR. Reads for this sample came from an Illumina HiSeq 4000. To build TCR beta libraries, CDR3 regions were amplified by Arm-PCR using iRepertoire HTBI primers. TCRdb trimmed public reads at Q25 via fastp, called clones via MiXCR and kept in-frame beta chains. Rows merge per CDR3 protein into single entries with the most common DNA and genes. This sample gives fewer than 550,000 distinct CDR3 sequences in total; 15% to 20% of them show up just once. The top ten constitute about 25% of the sample. This sample's time point label indicates: newly diagnosed GD, antithyroid drugs for less than 3 months. RNA was extracted from PBMCs in TRIzol for both TCR sequencing and RNA sequencing. These same records also appear under a second study, on T cells in Graves' hyperthyroidism and ophthalmopathy.

Sample: peripheral blood mononuclear cells (PBMCs), taken at new diagnosis, from a patient treated with antithyroid drugs. Every receptor here comes from a woman aged 40-65 years with Graves disease. Donor details come from another sample of the same person, matched by shared clones.

This clonotype showed up many times. The chain carries TRBV29-1 and TRBJ1-2; D remains unclear. This CDR3 is 12 amino acids long. Trimming shortened V by 8 bases and J by 4 bases, and 14 bases separated the two germline ends. CDR1 and CDR2 (germline): SQVTM, ANQGSEA. CDR3 DNA: TGCAGCTCTCGGAAGGACGGCTATGGCTACACCTTC. The encoded protein is CSSRKDGYGYTF.

The table lists this clonotype with a few counts. This sequence joins TRBV7-2 and TRBJ2-2; D remains unclear. Germline-derived CDR1 and CDR2 are SGHTA and FQGNSA. The length of the CDR3 is 14 residues. V shed 8 bases and J shed 1 base, with 11 bases lying between them. CDR3 amino acids: CASLSRRNTGELFF. DNA for the CDR3: TGTGCCAGCCTTTCCCGGCGGAACACCGGGGAGCTGTTTTTT.

The V and J genes are TRBV2 and TRBJ1-6, with TRBD1 as a possible D gene (5 bases). V shed 6 bases and J shed 4 bases, with 10 bases lying between them. The CDR3 totals 14 residues. Germline CDR1 reads SNHLY; CDR2 reads FYNNEI. The CDR3 bases are TGTGCCAGCAGGCAGACAGTTTATAATTCACCCCTCCACTTT. It is translated as CASRQTVYNSPLHF.

This clonotype was counted at least ten times. V and J are TRBV18 and TRBJ1-2; TRBD1 is a possible D gene (5 bases). From germline, CDR1 is KGHSH and CDR2 LQKENI. There are 15 residues in the CDR3. V dropped 3 bases and J dropped 8 bases, with 19 bases sitting between them. CDR3 DNA sequence: TGTGCCAGCTCACCCCTTCCGTTGACCAGGGAGGGCTACACCTTC. Encoded protein: CASSPLPLTREGYTF.

The genes are TRBV27 and TRBJ2-1, with 13 bases fitting TRBD2. Unmatched junction bases numbered 8, after V lost 6 bases and J lost 6 bases. Germline CDR1 reads MNHEY; CDR2 reads SMNVEV (reference sequence). This CDR3 has 16 amino acids. This chain's CDR3 is CASSLGRTSGGNEQFF. The DNA of the CDR3 is TGTGCCAGCAGCTTAGGTAGGACTAGCGGGGGCAATGAGCAGTTCTTC.

CDR3 DNA: TGCAGTGCCCCCCTTCGAAGGGGGCGCCCCGGGGAGCTGTTTTTT. Its protein is CSAPLRRGRPGELFF. This chain links TRBV20-1 with TRBJ2-2; 7 bases align to TRBD1. Germline CDR1 and CDR2: DFQATT and SNEGSKA (reference sequence). Trimming cost V 6 bases and J 6 bases; bases outside gene matches: 13. The CDR3 has 15 residues.

The sample holds many counts of this clonotype. Here the CDR3 reads CATRRTVNTEAFF. DNA for the CDR3: TGTGCCACCCGCCGGACGGTTAACACTGAAGCTTTCTTT. The rearrangement links TRBV24-1 to TRBJ1-1, with no clear D. The CDR3 has 13 amino acids. From germline, CDR1 is KGHDR and CDR2 SFDVKD. Trimming removed 9 bases at V and 2 bases at J, with 12 bases between.

This clonotype was seen a single time. The chain couples TRBV11-1 to TRBJ1-2; 8 bases line up with TRBD1. J lost 4 bases, V lost 4 bases, and 8 bases had no gene match. The V gene's germline CDR1 is SGHAT and CDR2 FQDESV (reference sequence). The CDR3 is 15 amino acids. CDR3 nucleotide sequence: TGTGCCAGCAGCTCTCTGGTTGGACAGGGCTATGGCTACACCTTC. It codes for CASSSLVGQGYGYTF.

This clonotype was detected a few times. This chain uses TRBV20-1 with TRBJ2-2; unclear D gene. V was clipped by 6 bases and J by 5 bases, with 13 bases between them. Germline values: CDR1 DFQATT, CDR2 SNEGSKA (reference sequence). This CDR3 has 13 residues. CDR3 amino acids: CSASSWGTGELFF. In DNA form, the CDR3 reads TGCAGTGCCTCGTCGTGGGGAACCGGGGAGCTGTTTTTT.

This clonotype was seen a few times. The chain is built from TRBV7-6 and TRBJ2-7; 7 bases match TRBD1. Germline trimming cut 0 bases from V and 4 bases from J; bases unmatched to any gene: 6. The CDR3 is 15 amino acids. Germline V gene lookup returns CDR1 SGHVS and CDR2 FNYEAQ. The CDR3 loop reads CASSLASDREYEQYF. The CDR3 nucleotides read TGTGCCAGCAGCTTAGCTTCTGACAGGGAGTACGAGCAGTACTTC.

This clonotype was counted ten times or more. The V call is TRBV12-3 or TRBV12-4, the J call TRBJ2-1, with TRBD2 matching 12 bases. The CDR3 has 16 residues. V dropped 6 bases and J dropped 7; count of bases not matched to a gene: 10. The CDR3 sequence is CASSRSSGGALNEQFF. CDR3 bases: TGTGCCAGCAGCCGGTCTAGCGGGGGGGCCTTAAATGAGCAGTTCTTC.

This clonotype was picked up a small number of times. The gene calls are TRBV6-9 and TRBJ2-3; perhaps D is TRBD1 or TRBD2 (5 bases each). The germline CDR1 and CDR2 sequences are MNHGY and SVAAGI. Trimming shortened V by 3 bases and J by 5 bases, and 12 bases separated the two germline ends. This CDR3 has 14 residues. This CDR3 reads CASSYGEGIDTQYF. CDR3 DNA: TGTGCCAGCAGTTACGGAGAGGGGATAGATACGCAGTATTTT.

This clonotype was seen a few times. The chain recombines TRBV19 with TRBJ2-5; D gene uncertain. This CDR3 contains 14 residues. Per germline, CDR1 LNHDA and CDR2 SQIVND (reference sequence). Trimming removed 5 bases at V and 5 bases at J, with 15 bases between. The CDR3 reads CASSPSRVPETQYF. The DNA for the CDR3 is TGTGCCAGTAGTCCCTCTAGGGTTCCCGAGACCCAGTACTTC.

There are many counts of this clonotype. The chain links TRBV7-2 to TRBJ2-7; no definite D call. Germline V gene data show CDR1 as SGHTA and CDR2 as FQGNSA. CDR3 length: 13 amino acids. V was clipped by 8 bases and J by 3 bases, with 14 bases between them. Written as DNA, the CDR3 is TGTGCCAGCTCCCCAGGAGCAGACTACGAGCAGTACTTC. It specifies CASSPGADYEQYF.